The present T cell receptor beta chain was sequenced within a study of blood T cell repertoires in COVID-19. Study as a whole: The United States, Italy and Spain were the sources of the acute and convalescent COVID-19 samples. Sources were T cells, B-cell-depleted T cells, or PBMCs; the material itself was cDNA or gDNA.

Participants' own reports of clinical history determined their cohort assignment. In the original analysis: Quantification of nucleated cells was approximated via reference gene primer amplification. Sequenced by immunoSEQ multiplex PCR; TCRdb stores in-frame clones only, minus some. The V and J calls and clone size were taken over from that table, and D and trimming were inferred from the DNA. The data contain 200,000 to 250,000 clones, 80% to 90% of them seen just once; the ten biggest clones take up more than 3%. V lost 1 base and J lost 10; bases outside the gene matches: 5. This CDR3 is built from 13 residues. Per germline, CDR1 SEHNR and CDR2 FQNEAQ (reference sequence). This clone came up a few times.

Sequencing input: PBMCs or T cells enriched from blood (not recorded which). The V gene is TRBV7-9, the J gene TRBJ1-2; 8 positions match TRBD1. The receptor was isolated from a woman aged 30 to 39 who had been exposed to COVID-19. The CDR3 protein is CASSLGTGLPYTF. The CDR3 nucleotides read TGTGCCAGCAGCTTAGGGACAGGGCTACCCTACACCTTC. Full variable domain (outside the CDR3, taken from reference TRBV7-9 and TRBJ1-2): DTGVSQNPRHKITKRGQNVTFRCDPISEHNRLYWYRQTLGQGPEFLTYFQNEAQLEKSRLLSDRFSAERPKGSFSTLEIQRTEQGDSAMYLCASSLGTGLPYTFGSGTRLTVV.